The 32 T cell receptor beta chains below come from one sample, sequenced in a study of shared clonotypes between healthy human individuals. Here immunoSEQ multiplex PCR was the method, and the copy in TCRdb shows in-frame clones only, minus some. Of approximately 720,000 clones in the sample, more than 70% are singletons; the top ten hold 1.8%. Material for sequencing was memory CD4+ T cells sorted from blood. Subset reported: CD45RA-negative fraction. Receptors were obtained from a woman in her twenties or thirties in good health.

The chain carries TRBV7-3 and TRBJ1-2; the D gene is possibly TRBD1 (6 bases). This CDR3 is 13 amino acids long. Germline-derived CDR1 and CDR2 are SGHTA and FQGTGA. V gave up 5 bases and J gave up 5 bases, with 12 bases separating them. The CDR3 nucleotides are TGTGCCAGCAGCCCAAACACAGGGTATGGCTACACCTTC. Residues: CASSPNTGYGYTF.

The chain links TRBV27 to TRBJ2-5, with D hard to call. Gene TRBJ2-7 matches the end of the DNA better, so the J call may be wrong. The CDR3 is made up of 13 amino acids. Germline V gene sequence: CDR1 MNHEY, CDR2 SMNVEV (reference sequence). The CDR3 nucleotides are TGTGCCAGCAGTTTATCTAGACTCTCCGAGCAGTACTTC. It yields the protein CASSLSRLSEQYF.

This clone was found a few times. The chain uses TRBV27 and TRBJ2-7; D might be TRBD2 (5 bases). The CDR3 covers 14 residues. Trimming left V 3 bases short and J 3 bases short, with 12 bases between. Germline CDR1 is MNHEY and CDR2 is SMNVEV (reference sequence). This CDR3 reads CASSLALGDYEQYF. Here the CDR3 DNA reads TGTGCCAGCAGTTTGGCTCTGGGAGACTACGAGCAGTACTTC.

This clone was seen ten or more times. The CDR3 is CASSGGLAGRNEQFF. The CDR3 bases are TGTGCCAGCAGCGGTGGACTAGCGGGGCGCAATGAGCAGTTCTTC. J is TRBJ2-1 and V is TRBV7-6, with TRBD2 matching over 12 bases. This CDR3 is 15 amino acids long. Germline CDR1 reads SGHVS; CDR2 reads FNYEAQ. V was clipped by 5 bases and J by 6 bases; unmatched bases: 5.

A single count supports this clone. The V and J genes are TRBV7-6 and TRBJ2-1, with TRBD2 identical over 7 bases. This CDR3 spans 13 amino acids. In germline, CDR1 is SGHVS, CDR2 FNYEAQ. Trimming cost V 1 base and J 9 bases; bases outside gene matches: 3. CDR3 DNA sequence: TGTGCCAGCAGCTTAGGAGCGGGAAGTGAGCAGTTCTTC. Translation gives CASSLGAGSEQFF.

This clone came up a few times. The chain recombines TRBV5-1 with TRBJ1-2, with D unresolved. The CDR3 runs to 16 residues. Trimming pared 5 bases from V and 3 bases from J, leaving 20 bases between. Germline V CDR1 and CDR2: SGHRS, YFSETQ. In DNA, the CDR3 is TGCGCCAGCAGTCCTGCCGGCGGGAGTATTGACTATGGCTACACCTTC. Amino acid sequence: CASSPAGGSIDYGYTF.

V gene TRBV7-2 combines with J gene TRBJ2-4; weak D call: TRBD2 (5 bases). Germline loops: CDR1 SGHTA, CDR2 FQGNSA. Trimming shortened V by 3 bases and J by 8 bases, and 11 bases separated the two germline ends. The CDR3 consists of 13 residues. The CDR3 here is CASSLRATDIQYF. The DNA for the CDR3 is TGTGCCAGCAGCTTGCGGGCGACGGACATTCAGTACTTC.

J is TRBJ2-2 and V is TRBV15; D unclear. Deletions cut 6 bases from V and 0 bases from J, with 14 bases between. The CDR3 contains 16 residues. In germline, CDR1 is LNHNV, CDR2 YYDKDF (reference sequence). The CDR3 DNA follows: TGTGCCACCAGGTACCCCGGGCGGTCGAACACCGGGGAGCTGTTTTTT. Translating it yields CATRYPGRSNTGELFF. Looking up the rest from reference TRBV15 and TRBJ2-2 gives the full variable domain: DAMVIQNPRYQVTQFGKPVTLSCSQTLNHNVMYWYQQKSSQAPKLLFHYYDKDFNNEADTPDNFQSRRPNTSFCFLDIRSPGLGDTAMYLCATRYPGRSNTGELFFGEGSRLTVL.

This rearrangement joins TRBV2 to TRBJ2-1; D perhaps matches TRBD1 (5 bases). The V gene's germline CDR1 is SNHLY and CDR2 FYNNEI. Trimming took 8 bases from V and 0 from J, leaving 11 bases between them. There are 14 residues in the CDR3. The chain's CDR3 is CASGGQISYNEQFF. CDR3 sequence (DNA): TGTGCCAGCGGTGGACAAATCTCCTACAATGAGCAGTTCTTC.

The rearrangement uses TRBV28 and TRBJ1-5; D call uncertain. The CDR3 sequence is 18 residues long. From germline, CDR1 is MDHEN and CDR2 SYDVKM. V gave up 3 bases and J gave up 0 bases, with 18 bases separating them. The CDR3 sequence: CASSFVATFVYSNQPQHF. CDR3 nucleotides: TGTGCCAGCAGTTTTGTTGCGACATTCGTATATAGCAATCAGCCCCAGCATTTT.

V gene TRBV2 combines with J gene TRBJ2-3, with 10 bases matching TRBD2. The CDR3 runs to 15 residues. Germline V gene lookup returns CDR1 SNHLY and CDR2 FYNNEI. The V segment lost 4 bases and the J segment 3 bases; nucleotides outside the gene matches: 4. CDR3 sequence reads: CASSGSGRITDTQYF. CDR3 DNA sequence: TGTGCCAGCAGTGGTAGCGGGAGGATAACAGATACGCAGTATTTT.

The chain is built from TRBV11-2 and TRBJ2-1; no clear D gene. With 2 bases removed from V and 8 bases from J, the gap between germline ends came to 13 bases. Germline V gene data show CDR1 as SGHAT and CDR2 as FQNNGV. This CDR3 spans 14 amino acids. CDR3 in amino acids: CASSLLQLHHEQFF. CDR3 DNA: TGTGCCAGCAGCTTACTCCAACTCCACCATGAGCAGTTCTTC.

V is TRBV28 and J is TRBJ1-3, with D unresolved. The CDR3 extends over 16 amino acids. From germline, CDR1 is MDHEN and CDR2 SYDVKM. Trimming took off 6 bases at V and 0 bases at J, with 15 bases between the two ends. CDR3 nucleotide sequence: TGTGCCAGCAGGAAACGCAACAATCGCTCTGGAAACACCATATATTTT. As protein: CASRKRNNRSGNTIYF.

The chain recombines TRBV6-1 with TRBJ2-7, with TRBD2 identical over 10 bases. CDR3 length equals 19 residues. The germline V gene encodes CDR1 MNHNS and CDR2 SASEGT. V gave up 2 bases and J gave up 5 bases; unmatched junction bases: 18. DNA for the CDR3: TGTGCCAGCAGTGAATTCCCCACCGGATCCGGGACTAGCGACGACGAGCAGTACTTC. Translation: CASSEFPTGSGTSDDEQYF.

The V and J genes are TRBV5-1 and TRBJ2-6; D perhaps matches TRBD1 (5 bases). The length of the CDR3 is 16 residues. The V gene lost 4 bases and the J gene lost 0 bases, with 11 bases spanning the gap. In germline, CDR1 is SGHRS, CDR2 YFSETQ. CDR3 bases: TGCGCCAGCAGCACGCAAACAGGCTCTGGGGCCAACGTCCTGACTTTC. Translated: CASSTQTGSGANVLTF.

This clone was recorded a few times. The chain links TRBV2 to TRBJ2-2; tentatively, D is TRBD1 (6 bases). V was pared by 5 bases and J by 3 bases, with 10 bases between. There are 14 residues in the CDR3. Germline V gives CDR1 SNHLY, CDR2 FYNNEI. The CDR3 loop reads CASSPTGYTGELFF. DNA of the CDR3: TGTGCCAGCAGTCCGACAGGTTACACCGGGGAGCTGTTTTTT.

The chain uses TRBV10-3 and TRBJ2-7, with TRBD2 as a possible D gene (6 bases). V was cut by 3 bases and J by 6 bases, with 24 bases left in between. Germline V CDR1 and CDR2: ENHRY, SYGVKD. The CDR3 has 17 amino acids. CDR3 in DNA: TGTGCCATCAGTGAATATACTAGCTCGCGCCTACTCTTCGAGCAGTACTTC. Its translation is CAISEYTSSRLLFEQYF.

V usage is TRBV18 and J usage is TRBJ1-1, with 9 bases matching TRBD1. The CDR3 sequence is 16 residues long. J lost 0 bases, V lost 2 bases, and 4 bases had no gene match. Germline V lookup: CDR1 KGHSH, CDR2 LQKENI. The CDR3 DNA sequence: TGTGCCAGCTCACCATTACAGGGGGCCATGAACACTGAAGCTTTCTTT. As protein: CASSPLQGAMNTEAFF.

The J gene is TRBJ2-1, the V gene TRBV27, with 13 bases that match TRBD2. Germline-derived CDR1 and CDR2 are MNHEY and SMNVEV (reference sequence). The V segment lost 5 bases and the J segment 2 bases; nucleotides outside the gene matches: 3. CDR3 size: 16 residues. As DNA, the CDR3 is TGTGCCAGCAGTATGGGACTAGCGGGAACCTACAATGAGCAGTTCTTC. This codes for CASSMGLAGTYNEQFF.

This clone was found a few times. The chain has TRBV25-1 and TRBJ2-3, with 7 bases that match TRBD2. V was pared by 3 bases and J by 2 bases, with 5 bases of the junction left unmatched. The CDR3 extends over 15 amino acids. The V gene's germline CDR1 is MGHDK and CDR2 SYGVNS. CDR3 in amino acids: CASSDREGTTDTQYF. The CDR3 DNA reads TGTGCCAGCAGTGATAGGGAGGGGACCACAGATACGCAGTATTTT.

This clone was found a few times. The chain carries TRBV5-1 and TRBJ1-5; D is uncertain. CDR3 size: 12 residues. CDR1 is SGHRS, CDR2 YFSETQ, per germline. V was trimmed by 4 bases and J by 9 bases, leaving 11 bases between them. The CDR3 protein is CASSPPVGPQHF. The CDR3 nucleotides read TGCGCCAGCAGCCCTCCCGTAGGGCCCCAGCATTTT.

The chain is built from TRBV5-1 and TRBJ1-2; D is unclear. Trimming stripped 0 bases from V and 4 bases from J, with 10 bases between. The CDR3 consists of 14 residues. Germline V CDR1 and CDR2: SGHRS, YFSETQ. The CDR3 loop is CASSLGEPGYGYTF. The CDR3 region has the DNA TGCGCCAGCAGCTTGGGGGAGCCCGGCTATGGCTACACCTTC.

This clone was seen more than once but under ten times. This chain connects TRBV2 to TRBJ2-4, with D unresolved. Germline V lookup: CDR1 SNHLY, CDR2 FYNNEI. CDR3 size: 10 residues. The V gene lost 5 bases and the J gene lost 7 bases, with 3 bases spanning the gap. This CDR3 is CASSSNIQYF. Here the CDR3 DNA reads TGTGCCAGCAGTTCTAACATTCAGTACTTC.

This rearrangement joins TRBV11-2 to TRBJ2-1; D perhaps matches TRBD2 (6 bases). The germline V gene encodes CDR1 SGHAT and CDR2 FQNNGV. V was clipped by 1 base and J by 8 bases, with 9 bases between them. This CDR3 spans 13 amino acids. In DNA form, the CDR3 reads TGTGCCAGCAGCTTAGCGGGACTCCATGAGCAGTTCTTC. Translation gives CASSLAGLHEQFF.

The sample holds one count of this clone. CDR3 bases: TGTGCCAGCAGCAGACTAGCGGGAGTGGCGGGGCAAGAGACCCAGTACTTC. Translated, it gives CASSRLAGVAGQETQYF. The chain has TRBV5-4 and TRBJ2-5, with TRBD2 matching over 12 bases. Germline loops: CDR1 SGHNT, CDR2 YYREEE (reference sequence). Trimming at V came to 4 bases and at J to 2 bases, leaving 9 bases not matched to a gene. The CDR3 is 17 amino acids. Drawing the rest from reference TRBV5-4 and TRBJ2-5, the complete variable domain is ETGVTQSPTHLIKTRGQQVTLRCSSQSGHNTVSWYQQALGQGPQFIFQYYREEENGRGNFPPRFSGLQFPNYSSELNVNALELDDSALYLCASSRLAGVAGQETQYFGPGTRLLVL.

The CDR3 sequence: CASSLDRLLYEQYF. The CDR3 DNA sequence: TGTGCCAGCAGCTTAGATCGCCTTTTATACGAGCAGTACTTC. The J gene is TRBJ2-7, the V gene TRBV11-2; D is ambiguous. Germline CDR1 and CDR2: SGHAT and FQNNGV. The CDR3 contains 14 residues. Trimming removed 0 bases at V and 4 bases at J, with 10 bases between.

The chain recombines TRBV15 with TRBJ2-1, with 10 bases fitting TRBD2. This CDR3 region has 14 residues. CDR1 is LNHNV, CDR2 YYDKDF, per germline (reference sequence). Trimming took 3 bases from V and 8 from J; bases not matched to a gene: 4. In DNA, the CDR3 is TGTGCCACCAGCAGGAGCGGGAGGGGCGATGAGCAGTTCTTC. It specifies CATSRSGRGDEQFF. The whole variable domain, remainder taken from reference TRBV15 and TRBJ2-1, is DAMVIQNPRYQVTQFGKPVTLSCSQTLNHNVMYWYQQKSSQAPKLLFHYYDKDFNNEADTPDNFQSRRPNTSFCFLDIRSPGLGDTAMYLCATSRSGRGDEQFFGPGTRLTVL.

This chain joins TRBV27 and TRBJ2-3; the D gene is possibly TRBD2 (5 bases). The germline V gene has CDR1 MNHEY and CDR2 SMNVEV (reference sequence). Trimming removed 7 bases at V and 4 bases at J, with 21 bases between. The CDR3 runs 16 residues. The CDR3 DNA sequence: TGTGCCAGCAAACCTCTAGCAAGCTCGATACCAGATACGCAGTATTTT. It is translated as CASKPLASSIPDTQYF.

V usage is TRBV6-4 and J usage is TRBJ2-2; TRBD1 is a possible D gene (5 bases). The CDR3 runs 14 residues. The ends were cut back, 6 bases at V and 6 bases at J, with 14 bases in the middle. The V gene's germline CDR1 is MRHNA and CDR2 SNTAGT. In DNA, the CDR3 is TGTGCCAGCAGAGGCACAGGAAATTCCGGGGAGCTGTTTTTT. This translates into CASRGTGNSGELFF.

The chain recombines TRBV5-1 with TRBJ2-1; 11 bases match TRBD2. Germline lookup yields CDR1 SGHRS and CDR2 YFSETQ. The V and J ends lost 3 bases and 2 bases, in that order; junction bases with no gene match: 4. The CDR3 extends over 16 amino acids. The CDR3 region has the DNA TGCGCCAGCAGCTCTAGACTAGCGGGACCCTACAATGAGCAGTTCTTC. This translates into CASSSRLAGPYNEQFF. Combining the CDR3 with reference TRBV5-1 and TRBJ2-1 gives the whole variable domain KAGVTQTPRYLIKTRGQQVTLSCSPISGHRSVSWYQQTPGQGLQFLFEYFSETQRNKGNFPGRFSGRQFSNSRSEMNVSTLELGDSALYLCASSSRLAGPYNEQFFGPGTRLTVL.

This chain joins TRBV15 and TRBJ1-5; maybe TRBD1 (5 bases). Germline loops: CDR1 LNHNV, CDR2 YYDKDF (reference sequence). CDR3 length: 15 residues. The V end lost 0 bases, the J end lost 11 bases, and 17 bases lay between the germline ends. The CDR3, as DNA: TGTGCCACCAGCAGAGATAGACAGTTAGGAGGGGCCCAGCATTTT. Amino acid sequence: CATSRDRQLGGAQHF. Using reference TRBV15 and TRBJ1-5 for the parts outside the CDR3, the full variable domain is DAMVIQNPRYQVTQFGKPVTLSCSQTLNHNVMYWYQQKSSQAPKLLFHYYDKDFNNEADTPDNFQSRRPNTSFCFLDIRSPGLGDTAMYLCATSRDRQLGGAQHFGDGTRLSIL.

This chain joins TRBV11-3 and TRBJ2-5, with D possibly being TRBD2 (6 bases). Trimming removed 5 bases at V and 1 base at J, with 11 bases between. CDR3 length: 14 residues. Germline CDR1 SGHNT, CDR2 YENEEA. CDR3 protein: CASSQPGLQETQYF. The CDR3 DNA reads TGTGCCAGCAGCCAACCGGGACTCCAAGAGACCCAGTACTTC. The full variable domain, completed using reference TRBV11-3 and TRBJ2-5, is EAGVVQSPRYKIIEKKQPVAFWCNPISGHNTLYWYLQNLGQGPELLIRYENEEAVDDSQLPKDRFSAERLKGVDSTLKIQPAELGDSAVYLCASSQPGLQETQYFGPGTRLLVL.